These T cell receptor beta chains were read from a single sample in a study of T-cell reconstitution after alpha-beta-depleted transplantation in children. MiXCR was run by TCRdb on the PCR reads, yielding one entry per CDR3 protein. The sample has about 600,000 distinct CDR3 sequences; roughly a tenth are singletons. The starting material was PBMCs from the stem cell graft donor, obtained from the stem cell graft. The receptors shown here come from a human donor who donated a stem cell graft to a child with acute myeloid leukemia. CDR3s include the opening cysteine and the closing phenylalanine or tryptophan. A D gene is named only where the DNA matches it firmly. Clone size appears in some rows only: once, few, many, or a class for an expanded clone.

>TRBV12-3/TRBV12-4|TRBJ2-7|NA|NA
CASTRAYEQYF
TGTGCCAGCACCAGGGCCTACGAGCAGTACTTC
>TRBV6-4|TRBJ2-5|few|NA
CASRWTETQYF
TGTGCCAGCAGATGGACGGAGACCCAGTACTTC
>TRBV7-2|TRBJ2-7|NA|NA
CASSFTLGAAYEQYF
TGTGCCAGCAGCTTCACGTTGGGGGCGGCATACGAGCAGTACTTC
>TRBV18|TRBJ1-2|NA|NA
CASSPLGAHNYGYTF
TGTGCCAGCTCACCTCTCGGGGCACATAACTATGGCTACACCTTC
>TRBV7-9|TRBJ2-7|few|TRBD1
CASSLDRGQYEQYF
TGTGCCAGCAGCTTAGACAGGGGGCAGTACGAGCAGTACTTC
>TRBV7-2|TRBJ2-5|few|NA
CASIGETQYF
TGTGCCAGCATTGGAGAGACCCAGTACTTC
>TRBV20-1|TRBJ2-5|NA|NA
CSAKGMTTDPRETQYF
TGCAGTGCGAAAGGGATGACGACTGATCCAAGAGAAACCCAGTACTTC
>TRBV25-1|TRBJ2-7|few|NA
CASSEYGGQQEQYF
TGTGCCAGCAGTGAATATGGGGGGCAACAAGAGCAGTACTTC
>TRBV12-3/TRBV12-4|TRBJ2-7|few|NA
CASRPYGETYEQYF
TGTGCCAGCAGACCCTATGGGGAAACCTACGAGCAGTACTTC
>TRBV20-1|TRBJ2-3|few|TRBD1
CSATGTGDSTDTQYF
TGCAGTGCTACCGGGACAGGGGACAGCACAGATACGCAGTATTTT